The rows below give T cell receptor beta chains drawn from one sample of a study of blood T cell repertoires in COVID-19. Measured with immunoSEQ multiplex PCR; TCRdb has only the in-frame clones, and not every one. The top ten clones hold roughly 25% of a sample with fewer than 40,000 clones, 60% to 85% of them seen once. Source material: peripheral blood. The receptors were gathered from a man in his 70s with acute or convalescent COVID-19. Each CDR3 is given with its conserved first and last residue.

v_call	j_call	cdr3_aa
TRBV5-1	TRBJ2-5	CASSLDRGQTQYF
TRBV7-2	TRBJ2-1	CASSSTAYNEQFF
TRBV5-4	TRBJ2-2	CASSFSFGELFF
TRBV5-1	TRBJ2-7	CASSGGTGEEQYF
TRBV28	TRBJ1-3	CASSQGGQANRGNTIYF
TRBV10-3	TRBJ1-5	CAISPTGMASQPQHF
TRBV19	TRBJ2-7	CASSIMWPGQGSYEQYF
TRBV28	TRBJ1-2	CASQVGGVDYGYTF
TRBV7-3	TRBJ2-3	CASSPGTRGDTQYF
TRBV19	TRBJ2-1	CASSPVGQIIDNEQFF
TRBV6-5	TRBJ2-7	CASSRDRGYEQYF
TRBV21-1	TRBJ2-1	CASTSPTSVYNEQFF
TRBV24-1	TRBJ2-2	CATSEGAHTGELFF
TRBV27	TRBJ2-7	CASSAYRMGWGGSYEQYF
TRBV28	TRBJ2-7	CASRDRGGEQYF
TRBV28	TRBJ2-2	CASTPGTGGTGELFF
TRBV7-3	TRBJ2-2	CASSQGQANTGELFF
TRBV7-8	TRBJ1-1	CASGQAESTEAFF
TRBV28	TRBJ1-2	CASSYIPGTAGDIYTF
TRBV3-1/TRBV3-2	TRBJ1-1	CASSQVEGRDTEAFF
TRBV5-1	TRBJ1-6	CASGTRVESPLHF
TRBV18	TRBJ2-1	CASSPGRSGRTFYNEQFF
TRBV25-1	TRBJ2-2	CASSEPAGGPNTGELFF
TRBV27	TRBJ2-5	CASSLGTGEQETQYF
TRBV9	TRBJ1-1	CASSPRGNTEAFF
TRBV7-2	TRBJ1-5	CASSPGQQPQHF
TRBV5-4	TRBJ2-3	CASSLGVAGGSSDTQYF
TRBV28	TRBJ2-2	CASSLAEASANTGELFF
TRBV7-2	TRBJ2-3	CASSLAPSTDTQYF
TRBV24-1	TRBJ2-1	CATSDWTGGLDEQFF
TRBV3-1/TRBV3-2	TRBJ2-5	CASSPPGSQETQYF
TRBV19	TRBJ1-2	CASTLGGQLYGYTF
TRBV5-8	TRBJ2-1	CASTFRGASYNEQFF
TRBV11-2	TRBJ2-7	CASSSSGDYEQYF
TRBV2	TRBJ2-6	CASKQASGANVLTF
TRBV18	TRBJ2-7	CASSAPGVGISYEQYF
TRBV24-1	TRBJ2-7	CATSERTRAEQYF
TRBV29-1	TRBJ2-7	CSVEDRGGPHSYEQYF
TRBV7-9	TRBJ1-6	CASSLASGGNSPLHF
TRBV18	TRBJ2-7	CASSPTSAYSYEQYF
TRBV10-3	TRBJ2-4	CAISDEGGKNIQYF
TRBV7-9	TRBJ2-1	CASSLALRGGNNEQFF
TRBV6-5	TRBJ2-7	CASSDRGSYEQYF
TRBV11-2	TRBJ1-3	CASSQGVTGNTIYF
TRBV11-2	TRBJ1-5	CASSLGGQGNQPQHF
TRBV21-1	TRBJ2-3	CASSKEGQGGWSADTQYF
TRBV28	TRBJ2-1	CASTHPGAGGPDEQFF
TRBV3-1/TRBV3-2	TRBJ2-7	CASSSLYEQYF
TRBV10-3	TRBJ2-7	CAISHGGSSYEQYF
TRBV5-6	TRBJ2-4	CASSLDPNFGAKNIQYF
TRBV9	TRBJ1-6	CASSVLTANSPLHF
TRBV15	TRBJ2-5	CATSRVTAQETQYF
TRBV19	TRBJ1-5	CASSTDRGTQPQHF
TRBV28	TRBJ1-2	CASRQGAGGYTF
TRBV18	TRBJ1-6	CASSWDSEEGSPLHF
TRBV7-9	TRBJ1-1	CASSSGTGGLDMDTEAFF
TRBV6-5	TRBJ2-6	CASNRDRAGANVLTF
TRBV5-1	TRBJ2-1	CASSKDRGGRNEQFF
TRBV18	TRBJ1-1	CASQTTGTGTEAFF
TRBV10-1	TRBJ1-2	CASSDRARGGYTF